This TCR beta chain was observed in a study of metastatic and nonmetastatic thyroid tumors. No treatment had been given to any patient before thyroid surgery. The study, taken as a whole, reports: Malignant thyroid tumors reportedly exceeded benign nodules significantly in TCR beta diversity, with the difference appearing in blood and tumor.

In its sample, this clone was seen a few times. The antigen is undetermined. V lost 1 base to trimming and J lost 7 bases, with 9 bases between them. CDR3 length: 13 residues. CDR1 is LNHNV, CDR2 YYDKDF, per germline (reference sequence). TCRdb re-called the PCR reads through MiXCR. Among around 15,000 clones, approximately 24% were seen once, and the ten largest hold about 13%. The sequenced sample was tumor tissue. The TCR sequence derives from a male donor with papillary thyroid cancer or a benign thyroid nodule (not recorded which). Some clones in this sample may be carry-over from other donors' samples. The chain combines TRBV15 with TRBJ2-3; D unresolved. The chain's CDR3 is CATSRGNAYTQYF. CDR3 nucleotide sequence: TGTGCCACCAGCAGAGGGAACGCCTATACGCAGTATTTT.